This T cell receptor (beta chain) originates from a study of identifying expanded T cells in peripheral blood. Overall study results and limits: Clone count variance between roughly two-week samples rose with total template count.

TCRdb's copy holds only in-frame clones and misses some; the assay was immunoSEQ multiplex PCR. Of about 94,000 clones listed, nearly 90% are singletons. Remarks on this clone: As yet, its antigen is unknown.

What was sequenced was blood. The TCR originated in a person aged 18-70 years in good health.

The CDR3 region has the DNA TGTGCCATCAGTGAGCGGCCAGGGGGCGCGGACACTGAAGCTTTCTTT. This sequence encodes CAISERPGGADTEAFF. The chain links TRBV10-3 to TRBJ1-1, with 8 bases identical to TRBD1. The CDR3 is made up of 16 amino acids. The germline CDR1 and CDR2 sequences are ENHRY and SYGVKD. V lost 2 bases, J lost 3 bases, and 8 bases stayed unmatched.